A selection of T cell receptor beta chains follows, all from one sample in a study of radiotherapy plus CTLA-4 blockade in lung cancer. Data came from immunoSEQ multiplex PCR; TCRdb stores just in-frame clones and leaves some out. The repertoire holds thousands of clones, around 78% seen once, with 20% in the top ten. The source material was tumor tissue, sampled from a patient treated with radiotherapy plus ipilimumab. The receptor source for this set is a human donor with non-small cell lung cancer that progressed on radiotherapy plus ipilimumab. Both conserved end residues are part of each CDR3. The order of the fields is CDR3 length, J gene, clone size, D gene, V gene, CDR3 DNA, CDR3 protein. D genes are given only for firm matches. A row's size may be missing; if present it is once, few, many or a size class.

13,TRBJ2-7,.,.,TRBV7-9,TGTGCCAGCAGCTTCAGGGAGCGCTACGAGCAGTACTTC,CASSFRERYEQYF
15,TRBJ2-2,few,.,TRBV9,TGTGCCAGCAGCGTATTGGAGACACACTCAGGGGAGCTGTTTTTT,CASSVLETHSGELFF
13,TRBJ2-5,.,.,TRBV11-2,TGTGCCAGCAGCTTCGGGGCAAAAGAGACCCAGTACTTC,CASSFGAKETQYF
16,TRBJ1-3,.,.,TRBV7-2,TGTGCCAGCAGCTTAAATCCCGGGGGTCAGGGAAACACCATATATTTT,CASSLNPGGQGNTIYF
15,TRBJ1-5,.,.,TRBV5-1,TGCGCCAGCAGCTTACAGGGAAACGGCAATCAGCCCCAGCATTTT,CASSLQGNGNQPQHF
13,TRBJ1-2,.,.,TRBV6-9,TGTGCCAGCAGTACGGCGGGGATTTTGCCCTACACCTTC,CASSTAGILPYTF
15,TRBJ1-4,.,.,TRBV9,TGTGCCAGCAGCGTTACCGGGAACTCGAATGAAAAACTGTTTTTT,CASSVTGNSNEKLFF
12,TRBJ2-3,.,.,TRBV7-9,TGTGCCAGCAGCTTATATCCGGATACGCAGTATTTT,CASSLYPDTQYF
14,TRBJ1-3,.,TRBD1,TRBV5-1,TGCGCCAGCAGCCCTGGGACAGCTGGAAACACCATATATTTT,CASSPGTAGNTIYF
13,TRBJ2-3,.,TRBD2,TRBV7-9,TGTGCCAGCAGCTTAGAAACTAGCGGGAGAGAGTATTTT,CASSLETSGREYF
14,TRBJ1-5,.,TRBD1,TRBV6-5,TGTGCCAGCAGTTACGACAGGGCTGGTCAGCCCCAGCATTTT,CASSYDRAGQPQHF
15,TRBJ1-6,.,TRBD1,TRBV30,TGTGCCTGGAGTACTGCCGGGACAGGATCTTCACCCCTCCACTTT,CAWSTAGTGSSPLHF
13,TRBJ1-1,.,.,TRBV28,TGTGCCAGCAGTTTGCAGGGGAACACTGAAGCTTTCTTT,CASSLQGNTEAFF
14,TRBJ2-7,.,.,TRBV25-1,TGTGCCAGCAGTGGAAGTAGTTCCGTCTACGAGCAGTACTTC,CASSGSSSVYEQYF
14,TRBJ2-7,.,.,TRBV7-6,TGTGCCAGCAGCCCGGACCAGTTCGTTTCCGAGCAGTACTTC,CASSPDQFVSEQYF
14,TRBJ2-7,.,.,TRBV7-3,TGTGCCAGCAGCTTAATGGCAGGCCCTGGCGAGCAGTACTTC,CASSLMAGPGEQYF